This T cell receptor beta chain is drawn from a study of blood T cell repertoires in COVID-19. Overall study: The samples span acute and convalescent COVID-19 from the United States, Italy and Spain. PBMCs, B-cell-depleted T cells, or T cells were the source of the cDNA or gDNA that made up the material.

Per the study methods: The authors estimated nucleated cell counts from reference gene primer amplification. Only in-frame clones appear in the TCRdb table, and some are missing; sequencing was by immunoSEQ multiplex PCR. The V and J calls and clone size were taken over from that table, and D and trimming were inferred from the DNA. The data show approximately 250,000 clones, 80% to 90% seen once. Across about two dozen US areas, participants ranged in age from about 18 to 90 years. V was trimmed by 2 bases and J by 4 bases, leaving 12 bases between them. CDR1 and CDR2 (germline): MNHEY, SMNVEV (reference sequence). This CDR3 comprises 14 residues.

V and J are TRBV27 and TRBJ2-7, with D possibly TRBD2 on 5 matching bases. The sequenced sample consisted of PBMCs or T cells enriched from blood (not recorded which). The origin of this receptor is a woman in her 30s with acute COVID-19. CDR3 DNA sequence: TGTGCCAGCAGTTTAAGGCTAGGGAGATACGAGCAGTACTTC. It encodes CASSLRLGRYEQYF.